These 23 T cell receptor beta chains share one sample of origin, sequenced in a study of blood T cell repertoires in COVID-19. Clones were read by immunoSEQ multiplex PCR, and TCRdb kept only the in-frame ones, dropping some. The repertoire includes 85,000 to 130,000 clones, approximately 90% of them detected once, and 0.97% sits in the top ten. Source material: peripheral blood. The receptors were gathered from a man aged 60 to 75 with acute or convalescent COVID-19.

This clone was detected a few times. The V and J genes are TRBV7-9 and TRBJ2-5; D remains ambiguous. This CDR3 is built from 11 residues. V dropped 8 bases and J dropped 5 bases, with 9 bases sitting between them. Looked up from germline, CDR1 is SEHNR and CDR2 is FQNEAQ (reference sequence). This CDR3 reads CASEWAETQYF. CDR3 bases: TGTGCCAGCGAATGGGCGGAGACCCAGTACTTC. Full variable domain (outside the CDR3, taken from reference TRBV7-9 and TRBJ2-5): DTGVSQNPRHKITKRGQNVTFRCDPISEHNRLYWYRQTLGQGPEFLTYFQNEAQLEKSRLLSDRFSAERPKGSFSTLEIQRTEQGDSAMYLCASEWAETQYFGPGTRLLVL.

This clone appeared a few times. The J gene is TRBJ2-3, the V gene TRBV4-2; 7 bases are a match to TRBD2. This CDR3 has 18 amino acids. Trimming cost V 0 bases and J 2 bases; bases outside gene matches: 11. Germline V gene data show CDR1 as LGHNA and CDR2 as YNFKEQ. The CDR3 DNA reads as TGTGCCAGCAGCCAAGATGGAGTCCGCGGGAGTCCCACAGATACGCAGTATTTT. As protein: CASSQDGVRGSPTDTQYF.

The chain employs TRBV7-8 and TRBJ2-5; no firm D call. Trimming stripped 5 bases from V and 4 bases from J, with 17 bases between. Germline CDR1 SGHVS, CDR2 FQNEAQ. The CDR3 runs 15 residues. This CDR3 is CASSQTRASGETQYF. In DNA form, the CDR3 reads TGTGCCAGCAGCCAGACTCGAGCTTCGGGAGAGACCCAGTACTTC.

The rearrangement uses TRBV6-5 and TRBJ1-6, with TRBD1 as a possible D gene (5 bases). This CDR3 has 14 amino acids. Trimming took 2 bases from V and 10 from J, leaving 12 bases between them. Germline V CDR1 and CDR2: MNHEY, SVGAGI. The chain's CDR3 is CASSYAGRGSPLHF. Here the CDR3 DNA reads TGTGCCAGCAGTTACGCAGGGCGGGGATCACCCCTCCACTTT.

V gene TRBV7-2 combines with J gene TRBJ1-4; TRBD1 might be the D (6 bases). Germline V gives CDR1 SGHTA, CDR2 FQGNSA. V lost 2 bases and J lost 7, with 14 bases in between. The CDR3 runs 15 residues. The CDR3, as DNA: TGTGCCAGCAGCTTATGGGCAGGGGCTCTTGAAAAACTGTTTTTT. It yields the protein CASSLWAGALEKLFF. The full variable domain, rest sourced from reference TRBV7-2 and TRBJ1-4, is GAGVSQSPSNKVTEKGKDVELRCDPISGHTALYWYRQSLGQGLEFLIYFQGNSAPDKSGLPSDRFSAERTGGSVSTLTIQRTQQEDSAVYLCASSLWAGALEKLFFGSGTQLSVL.

CDR3 nucleotides: TGTGCCAGCAGCCCAAGGACAGCCTCTGGAAACACCATATATTTT. It encodes CASSPRTASGNTIYF. The chain recombines TRBV9 with TRBJ1-3, with a tentative D call TRBD1 (6 bases). CDR1 and CDR2 (germline): SGDLS, YYNGEE. This CDR3 contains 15 residues. The V and J ends lost 4 bases and 0 bases respectively, with 11 bases between them.

The V and J genes are TRBV11-3 and TRBJ2-7; 10 nucleotides agree with TRBD2. The CDR3 extends over 13 amino acids. V lost 3 bases and J lost 6; bases outside the gene matches: 2. Germline assignment: CDR1 SGHNT and CDR2 YENEEA. DNA for the CDR3: TGTGCCAGCAGCTTTACTAGCGGGACCGAGCAGTACTTC. Translated, it gives CASSFTSGTEQYF.

The chain joins TRBV5-3 to TRBJ1-5; TRBD1 matches at 7 bases. TRBV5-3 is filed as an ORF, its function uncertain. After removal of 4 bases from V and 4 bases from J, the junction contained 8 bases not matched to a gene. The length of the CDR3 is 15 residues. In nucleotides, the CDR3 is TGTGCCAGAAGCATTCGACAGGGTGGGAATCAGCCCCAGCATTTT. Its translation is CARSIRQGGNQPQHF.

J is TRBJ1-5 and V is TRBV5-8; D gene ambiguous. Germline V gene sequence: CDR1 SGHTS, CDR2 YDEGEE. The CDR3 runs 15 residues. V was cut by 0 bases and J by 5 bases, with 12 bases left in between. The CDR3 reads CASSLGYHADQPQHF. For the CDR3, the DNA is TGTGCCAGCAGCTTGGGGTACCATGCAGATCAGCCCCAGCATTTT.

V is TRBV30 and J is TRBJ1-2; 7 bases are shared with TRBD1. V trimming: 7 bases; J trimming: 8 bases; junction bases outside the gene matches: 16. Germline CDR1 reads GTSNPN; CDR2 reads SVGIG (reference sequence). This CDR3 comprises 14 residues. CDR3 in amino acids: CAYLNRDRRKGYTF. The CDR3 nucleotides are TGTGCCTACCTCAACCGGGACAGACGAAAGGGCTACACCTTC.

The chain has TRBV6-2 or TRBV6-3 and TRBJ1-6; 7 positions match TRBD1. Germline loops: CDR1 MNHEY, CDR2 SVGEGT. The J segment lost 9 bases and the V segment lost 2 bases, leaving 7 bases of the junction unmatched. This CDR3 has 15 residues. CDR3 bases: TGTGCCAGCAGTTACGAGAGGGACAGCATTTCACCCCTCCACTTT. This gives the protein CASSYERDSISPLHF.

The chain joins TRBV28 to TRBJ2-2, with no clear D. This CDR3 has 17 residues. Trimming took 4 bases from V and 1 from J, leaving 16 bases between them. Germline CDR1 and CDR2: MDHEN and SYDVKM. CDR3: CASSSHSLSLNTGELFF. CDR3 sequence (DNA): TGTGCCAGCAGTTCCCACAGCCTATCTTTGAACACCGGGGAGCTGTTTTTT.

This CDR3 reads CASSRSRRGPEDNEQFF. The CDR3 DNA reads TGCGCCAGCAGCCGAAGCCGCAGGGGGCCGGAGGACAATGAGCAGTTCTTC. The gene calls are TRBV4-1 and TRBJ2-1; 8 bases are a match to TRBD1. CDR1 is MGHRA and CDR2 is YSYEKL in the germline V gene. The CDR3 has 17 amino acids. The V gene end was trimmed by 4 bases and the J gene end by 5 bases; junction bases not matched to a gene: 13.

V and J are TRBV2 and TRBJ2-2; D possibly corresponds to TRBD1 (6 bases). This CDR3 has 14 amino acids. Germline-derived CDR1 and CDR2 are SNHLY and FYNNEI. Trimming removed 6 bases from V and 1 base from J, with 9 bases in between. The CDR3 DNA is TGTGCCAGCAGGGGCAGGGGGAACACCGGGGAGCTGTTTTTT. Translated: CASRGRGNTGELFF.

V usage is TRBV5-5 and J usage is TRBJ1-1, with D possibly being TRBD1 (6 bases). The ends were cut back, 2 bases at V and 7 bases at J, with 15 bases in the middle. The CDR3 loop spans 14 amino acids. Germline V lookup: CDR1 SGHKS, CDR2 YYEKEE (reference sequence). CDR3 loop: CASSFLDRNYEAFF. CDR3 nucleotide sequence: TGTGCCAGCAGCTTCTTGGACAGAAATTATGAAGCTTTCTTT.

V is TRBV25-1 and J is TRBJ1-4; the match to TRBD1 covers 9 bases. The V gene's germline CDR1 is MGHDK and CDR2 SYGVNS. With V trimmed by 4 bases and J by 8 bases, 8 bases remained unmatched. This CDR3 has 15 residues. The chain's CDR3 is CASSGNRGRLEKLFF. The CDR3 coding sequence is TGTGCCAGCAGTGGAAACAGGGGGCGTCTCGAAAAACTGTTTTTT. The full variable domain, in which reference TRBV25-1 and TRBJ1-4 provide the parts outside the CDR3, is EADIYQTPRYLVIGTGKKITLECSQTMGHDKMYWYQQDPGMELHLIHYSYGVNSTEKGDLSSESTVSRIRTEHFPLTLESARPSHTSQYLCASSGNRGRLEKLFFGSGTQLSVL.

This chain links TRBV3-1 (or the pseudogene TRBV3-2) with TRBJ2-1, with 11 bases aligning to TRBD2. The CDR3 spans 15 residues. With 3 bases clipped from V and 8 bases from J, the junction kept 6 bases outside the gene matches. In germline, CDR1 is LGHDT, CDR2 YNNKEL (reference sequence). The CDR3 loop is CASSHPSLAGDEQFF. CDR3 nucleotide sequence: TGTGCCAGCAGCCATCCTTCACTAGCGGGAGATGAGCAGTTCTTC.

V and J are TRBV12-3 or TRBV12-4 and TRBJ1-2; D is undetermined. There are 12 residues in the CDR3. V was cut by 2 bases and J by 4 bases, with 5 bases left in between. For the CDR3, the DNA is TGTGCCAGCAGTTTAAGCCTCTATGGCTACACCTTC. This translates into CASSLSLYGYTF.

The rearrangement joins TRBV27 to TRBJ2-6; D remains ambiguous. Germline V lookup: CDR1 MNHEY, CDR2 SMNVEV (reference sequence). V shed 6 bases and J shed 0 bases, with 9 bases lying between them. The CDR3 is 15 amino acids. The CDR3 protein is CASSSSVSGANVLTF. CDR3 in DNA: TGTGCCAGCAGCTCTTCGGTCTCTGGGGCCAACGTCCTGACTTTC.

The V call is TRBV5-5, the J call TRBJ2-1; tentative D call: TRBD2 (6 bases). V lost 4 bases and J lost 4, with 27 bases in between. CDR1 and CDR2 from the germline V gene are SGHKS and YYEKEE (reference sequence). The CDR3 runs 19 residues. The CDR3 sequence is CASSGGGRGGPRGYNEQFF. The CDR3 nucleotides are TGTGCCAGCAGCGGTGGAGGACGGGGAGGCCCTCGGGGGTACAATGAGCAGTTCTTC.

The rearrangement uses TRBV28 and TRBJ2-5; tentatively, D is TRBD2 (5 bases). Germline CDR1 reads MDHEN; CDR2 reads SYDVKM. This CDR3 contains 16 residues. The ends were cut back, 6 bases at V and 7 bases at J, with 24 bases in the middle. Here the CDR3 DNA reads TGTGCCAGCAGCCTCGCGGGCAGTAATAAGAAAGGGACCCAGTACTTC. Its translation: CASSLAGSNKKGTQYF. The full variable domain, rest sourced from reference TRBV28 and TRBJ2-5, is DVKVTQSSRYLVKRTGEKVFLECVQDMDHENMFWYRQDPGLGLRLIYFSYDVKMKEKGDIPEGYSVSREKKERFSLILESASTNQTSMYLCASSLAGSNKKGTQYFGPGTRLLVL.

V usage is TRBV24-1 and J usage is TRBJ1-1; 7 nucleotides agree with TRBD1. Germline-derived CDR1 and CDR2 are KGHDR and SFDVKD. Unmatched junction bases numbered 5, after V lost 4 bases and J lost 7 bases. The CDR3 runs to 13 residues. CDR3 protein: CATSDPDRDEAFF. The CDR3 DNA reads TGTGCCACCAGTGACCCCGACAGGGATGAAGCTTTCTTT.

J is TRBJ2-3 and V is TRBV14; D is uncertain. Trimming pared 1 base from V and 4 bases from J, leaving 9 bases between. There are 14 residues in the CDR3. Germline CDR1 is SGHDN and CDR2 is FVKESK. The CDR3 loop reads CASSQGLAADTQYF. The CDR3 DNA reads TGTGCCAGCAGCCAAGGTCTCGCGGCAGATACGCAGTATTTT. The variable domain in full, with the rest retrieved from reference TRBV14 and TRBJ2-3, is EAGVTQFPSHSVIEKGQTVTLRCDPISGHDNLYWYRRVMGKEIKFLLHFVKESKQDESGMPNNRFLAERTGGTYSTLKVQPAELEDSGVYFCASSQGLAADTQYFGPGTRLTVL.